This paragraph covers one T cell receptor (beta chain) sequence. Generated by immunoSEQ multiplex PCR, the TCRdb table keeps only in-frame clones and is missing some. The sample holds approximately 90,000 clones; 80% to 90% are singletons and the top ten take approximately 7.9%. The time point here: baseline pretreatment blood. Noted treatment: 15 Gy SBRT to primary tumor, nephrectomy 4 weeks later. This sample stems from a study of radiation and T cells in renal cell carcinoma. CDR3 length: 17 amino acids. In germline, CDR1 is SNHLY, CDR2 FYNNEI. V was trimmed by 1 base and J by 2 bases, leaving 14 bases between them.

The sequenced sample was blood, obtained from a patient whose treatment included radiotherapy and nephrectomy. This sequence originates from a middle-aged man with renal cell carcinoma. The chain joins TRBV2 to TRBJ2-2, with D perhaps TRBD2 (6 bases). The CDR3 loop is CASSEVRLASNTGELFF. The CDR3 DNA follows: TGTGCCAGCAGTGAAGTGCGTCTAGCGAGTAACACCGGGGAGCTGTTTTTT.